This TCR beta chain was retrieved from a study of T-cell reconstitution after alpha-beta-depleted transplantation in children. As regards this clonotype: The target antigen is unknown.

Unique molecular identifiers tagged the TCRbeta library. TCRdb reanalysed the PCR reads using MiXCR and keeps one entry per CDR3 protein. The repertoire consists of roughly 490,000 distinct CDR3 sequences, with about 10% occurring once and the leading ten covering approximately 14%. Trimming shortened V by 2 bases and J by 7 bases, and 6 bases separated the two germline ends. This CDR3 contains 13 residues. The V gene's germline CDR1 is MDHEN and CDR2 SYDVKM. Study-level results: A year had passed since transplant, and T-cell counts and diversity by then came mostly from newly produced T cells. Several hundred graft clones that had expanded were reportedly the source of alpha-beta T cells about two months after transplant.

The sample here was PBMCs, mostly from graft donor cells, taken 180 days after TCRalphabeta/CD19-depleted stem cell transplant. This sequence joins TRBV28 and TRBJ1-6; D is unresolved. The TCR originated in a female patient between 2 and 15 years old who had a stem cell transplant for aplastic anemia, so the T cells may come from the graft donor. The DNA for the CDR3 is TGTGCCAGCAGTTTACGCCCCAATTCACCCCTCCACTTT. This gives the protein CASSLRPNSPLHF.